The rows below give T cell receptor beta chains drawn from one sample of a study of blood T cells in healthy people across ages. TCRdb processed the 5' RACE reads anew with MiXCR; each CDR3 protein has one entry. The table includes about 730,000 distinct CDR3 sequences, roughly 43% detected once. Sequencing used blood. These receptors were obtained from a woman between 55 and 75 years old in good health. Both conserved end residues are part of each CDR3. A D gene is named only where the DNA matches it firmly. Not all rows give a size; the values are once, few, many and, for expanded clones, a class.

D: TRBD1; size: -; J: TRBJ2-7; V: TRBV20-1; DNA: TGCAGTGCTTCCGGGACAGCGAACTACGAGCAGTACTTC; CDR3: CSASGTANYEQYF
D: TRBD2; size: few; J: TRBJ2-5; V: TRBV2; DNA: TGTGCCAGCATCCGGGAGGGCCGATGGGAGACCCAGTACTTC; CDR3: CASIREGRWETQYF
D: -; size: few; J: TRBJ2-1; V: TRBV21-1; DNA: TGTGCCAGCTCTGGCTGTGGCTCCTACAATGAGCAGTTCTTC; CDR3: CASSGCGSYNEQFF
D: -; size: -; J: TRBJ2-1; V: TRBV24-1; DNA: TGTGCCACCAGTGATGTAGTGGGCCCATACAATGAGCAGTTCTTC; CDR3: CATSDVVGPYNEQFF
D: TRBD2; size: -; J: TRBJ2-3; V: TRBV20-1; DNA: TGCAGTGCTAGAGATGTTATAGGAGCGGGGGGTCCCACAGATACGCAGTATTTT; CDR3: CSARDVIGAGGPTDTQYF
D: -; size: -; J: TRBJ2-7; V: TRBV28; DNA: TGTGCCAGCCAACCCGGGGGGACAGGCGACGAGCAGTACTTC; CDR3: CASQPGGTGDEQYF
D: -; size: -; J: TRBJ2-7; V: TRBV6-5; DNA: TGTGCCAGCAGTTACGCGGACGTACCCTCCTACGAGCAGTACTTC; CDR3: CASSYADVPSYEQYF
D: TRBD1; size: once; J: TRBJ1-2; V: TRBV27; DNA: TGTGCCAGCAGTTTATCGAACAGGGGGGGCTATGGCTACACCTTC; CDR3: CASSLSNRGGYGYTF
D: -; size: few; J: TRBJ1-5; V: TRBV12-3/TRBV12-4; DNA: TGTGCCAGCAGTCGCGACTTCCGTCAGCCCCAGCATTTT; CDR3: CASSRDFRQPQHF
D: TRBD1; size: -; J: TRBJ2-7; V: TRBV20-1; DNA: TGCAGTGCTCCGGGACAGGGGCCCTACGAGCAGTACTTC; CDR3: CSAPGQGPYEQYF
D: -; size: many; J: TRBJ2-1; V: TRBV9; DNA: TGTGCCAGCAGCGGGCGGGACACAGACAATGAGCAGTTCTTC; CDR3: CASSGRDTDNEQFF
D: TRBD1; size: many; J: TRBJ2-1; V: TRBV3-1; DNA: TGTGCCAGCAGCCAAGGACAGGGTACCTACAATGAGCAGTTCTTC; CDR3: CASSQGQGTYNEQFF
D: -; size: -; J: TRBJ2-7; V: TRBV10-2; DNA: TGCGCCAGCAGGTGGGGTATCAGCTCCTACGAGCAGTACTTC; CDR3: CASRWGISSYEQYF
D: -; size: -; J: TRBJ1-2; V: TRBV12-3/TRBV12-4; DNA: TGTGCCAGTCTCTTATCCGGAGCCTATGGCTACACCTTC; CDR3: CASLLSGAYGYTF
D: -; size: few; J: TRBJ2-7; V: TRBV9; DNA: TGTGCCAGCAGCCCGTCCCCAAAATCCTCCCCCAACGAGCAGTACTTC; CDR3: CASSPSPKSSPNEQYF
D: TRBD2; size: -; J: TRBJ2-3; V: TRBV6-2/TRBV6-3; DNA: TGTGCCAGCAGTTACGGGACTAGCGGTTTCACAGATACGCAGTATTTT; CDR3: CASSYGTSGFTDTQYF
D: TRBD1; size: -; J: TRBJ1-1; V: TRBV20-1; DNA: TGCAGTGCTAGAGGGGCAGGGGGCAATTGGGACACTGAAGCTTTCTTT; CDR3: CSARGAGGNWDTEAFF
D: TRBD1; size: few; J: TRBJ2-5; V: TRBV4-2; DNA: TGTGCCAGCAGCCCTACAGGGGGCAAGGAGACCCAGTACTTC; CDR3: CASSPTGGKETQYF
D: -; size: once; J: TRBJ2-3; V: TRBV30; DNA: TGTGCTCTGGGGCCTAGCACAGATACGCAGTATTTT; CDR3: CALGPSTDTQYF
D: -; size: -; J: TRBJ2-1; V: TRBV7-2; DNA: TGTGCCAGCAGCCCTAGGATGAACAATGAGCGGTTCTTC; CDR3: CASSPRMNNERFF
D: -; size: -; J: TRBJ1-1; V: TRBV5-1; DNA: TGCGCCAGCAGTTGGGGGGGCGGAGGTGACACTGAAGCTTTCTTT; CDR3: CASSWGGGGDTEAFF
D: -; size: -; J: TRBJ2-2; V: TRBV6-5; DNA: TGTGCCAGCAGTTATCAGGACACCGGGGAGCTGTTTTTT; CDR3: CASSYQDTGELFF
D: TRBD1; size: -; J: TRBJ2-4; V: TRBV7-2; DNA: TGTGCCAGCAGCCCAGGAGGGACAGGGGTTGGGGAGCAGTACTTC; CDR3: CASSPGGTGVGEQYF
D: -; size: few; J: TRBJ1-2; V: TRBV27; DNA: TGTGCCAGCAGTTCCGGCTTCTATGGTTACACCTTC; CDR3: CASSSGFYGYTF
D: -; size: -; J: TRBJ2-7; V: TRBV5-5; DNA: TGTGCCAGCAGCTTCGGGGTTCACTACGAGCAGTACTTC; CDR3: CASSFGVHYEQYF
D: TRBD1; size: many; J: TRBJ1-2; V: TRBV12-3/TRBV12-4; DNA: TGTGCCAGCATCATTGGGGGTGCCGGGACAGGGTTACCTAACTATGGCTACACCTTC; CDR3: CASIIGGAGTGLPNYGYTF
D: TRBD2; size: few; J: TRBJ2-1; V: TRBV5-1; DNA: TGCGCCAGCAGCCCCCTGACTAGCGGGAATTCCGATGAGCAGTTCTTC; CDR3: CASSPLTSGNSDEQFF
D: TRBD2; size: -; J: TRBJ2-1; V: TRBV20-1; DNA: TGCAGTGCCAACCACCCTCGATTCAGCGGGGGGGCTAATGAGCAGTTCTTC; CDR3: CSANHPRFSGGANEQFF
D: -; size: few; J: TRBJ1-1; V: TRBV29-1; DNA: TGCAGCGTTGAGGGGGGAGCTTTCTTT; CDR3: CSVEGGAFF
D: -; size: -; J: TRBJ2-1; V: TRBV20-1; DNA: TGCAGTGCCCCACTTCTGGGCAGCGCCTACAATGAGCAGTTCTTC; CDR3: CSAPLLGSAYNEQFF
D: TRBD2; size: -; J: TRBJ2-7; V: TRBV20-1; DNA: TGCAGTGCTAGTCCCCTAGCGGGAGCATACGAGCAGTACTTC; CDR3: CSASPLAGAYEQYF
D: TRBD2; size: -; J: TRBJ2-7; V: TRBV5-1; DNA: TGCGCCAGCAGCGTCGGGACTAGCGGCCTCTACGAGCAGTACTTC; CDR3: CASSVGTSGLYEQYF
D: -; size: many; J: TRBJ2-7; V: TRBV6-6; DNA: TGTGCCAGCAGTTCACAGGGCCCCAACGAGCAGTACTTC; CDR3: CASSSQGPNEQYF